This T cell receptor (beta chain) comes out of a study of T-cell memory formation after mild COVID-19. The study's findings and limits: Pre-infection memory already had some responding clones, implying cross-reactive memory joined.

MiXCR was run by TCRdb on the 5' RACE reads, yielding one entry per CDR3 protein. The repertoire holds under 300,000 distinct CDR3 sequences, over 15% seen once, with roughly 3.6% in the top ten. Regarding this clonotype: Its antigen is as yet unknown.

Sequencing was done on a sample of PBMCs or a T cell subset sorted from them (not recorded which). This sequence originates from a man younger than 35 who had mild COVID-19 (a few samples of this study predate the infection). Cell type and time point are not known.

CDR3 in DNA: TGTGCCAGCAGACTTCAGGGGGGTCAAGAGACCCAGTACTTC. Translating it yields CASRLQGGQETQYF. This chain connects TRBV2 to TRBJ2-5, with D possibly matching TRBD1 (7 bases). The CDR3 loop spans 14 amino acids. Trimming took off 6 bases at V and 2 bases at J, with 13 bases between the two ends. Germline V gene data show CDR1 as SNHLY and CDR2 as FYNNEI.